This entry lists 26 T cell receptor beta chains sequenced from one sample in a study of regulatory T cells in long-lasting Graves disease. Time point of the sample: persistent/refractory GD, antithyroid drugs over 5 years with positive TRAb. The TCR library was made from RNA that had been extracted from PBMCs in TRIzol. The TCR beta library used iRepertoire HTBI primers with Arm-PCR amplification of CDR3. Each CDR3 protein gets one entry after TCRdb re-called the multiplex PCR reads with MiXCR. The sample holds around 400,000 distinct CDR3 sequences, 23% seen once. The sequencing used peripheral blood mononuclear cells (PBMCs), collected when the disease was refractory, from a patient treated with antithyroid drugs. Receptors originate from a female donor with Graves disease.

The V call is TRBV10-3, the J call TRBJ2-5; no firm D call. Trimming took off 4 bases at V and 7 bases at J, with 16 bases between the two ends. The CDR3 runs to 14 residues. Per the germline V gene, CDR1 is ENHRY and CDR2 is SYGVKD. The CDR3 loop is CAISGHPSERTQYF. CDR3 DNA sequence: TGTGCCATCAGTGGACACCCCTCTGAAAGGACCCAGTACTTC.

V gene TRBV19 combines with J gene TRBJ1-5; D remains unclear. The V and J ends lost 6 bases and 5 bases respectively, with 11 bases between them. CDR3 length: 13 amino acids. Germline CDR1 and CDR2: LNHDA and SQIVND (reference sequence). The CDR3 coding sequence is TGTGCCAGTAGGATCCCTGGGGATCAGCCCCAGCATTTT. It encodes CASRIPGDQPQHF.

V gene TRBV28 combines with J gene TRBJ2-1; 9 bases agree with TRBD2. Germline CDR1 reads MDHEN; CDR2 reads SYDVKM. J was trimmed by 7 bases and V by 4 bases; bases with no gene match: 11. The CDR3 has 16 amino acids. Here the CDR3 reads CASSSTFSGSDNEQFF. CDR3 nucleotide sequence: TGTGCCAGCAGTTCAACCTTTAGCGGGAGTGATAATGAGCAGTTCTTC.

This clonotype was recorded at least ten times. The chain has TRBV19 and TRBJ1-1; D is unresolved. Germline CDR1 and CDR2: LNHDA and SQIVND (reference sequence). The CDR3 contains 13 residues. V lost 9 bases, J lost 1 base, and 12 bases lay in between. For the CDR3, the DNA is TGTGCCAGCAGCATCACAGCGAACACTGAAGCTTTCTTT. Translated, it gives CASSITANTEAFF.

Turning to this clonotype: Given a much more abundant clone one base away, this may be a read error. The chain combines TRBV30 with TRBJ1-1; possibly TRBD1 for D (5 bases). The CDR3 contains 12 residues. Germline V CDR1 and CDR2: GTSNPN, SVGIG (reference sequence). CDR3 protein: CAWRPGGTGAFF. As DNA, the CDR3 is TGTGCCTGGCGGCCAGGAGGGACTGGAGCTTTCTTT.

The rearrangement joins TRBV3-1 to TRBJ1-6, with a tentative D call TRBD1 (5 bases). The V end was cut by 1 base, the J end by 5 bases, with 6 bases between. This CDR3 is built from 14 residues. Germline-derived CDR1 and CDR2 are LGHDT and YNNKEL (reference sequence). CDR3 in DNA: TGTGCCAGCAGCCAAGGACAGAATAATTCACCCCTCCACTTT. Protein product: CASSQGQNNSPLHF.

The table lists this clonotype with many counts. The gene calls are TRBV29-1 and TRBJ1-2; no firm D call. The CDR3 is 10 residues long. Per germline, CDR1 SQVTM and CDR2 ANQGSEA. Trimming left V 5 bases short and J 6 bases short, with 7 bases between. CDR3 bases: TGCAGCGTTTCAGCGGATGGCTACACCTTC. Its translation: CSVSADGYTF.

The CDR3 here is CASSLRGQASSPLHF. As DNA, the CDR3 is TGTGCCAGCAGCTTGAGGGGACAGGCCTCTTCACCCCTCCACTTT. The chain has TRBV7-2 and TRBJ1-6, with 8 bases fitting TRBD1. Germline V CDR1 and CDR2: SGHTA, FQGNSA. Trimming at V came to 3 bases and at J to 9 bases, leaving 7 bases not matched to a gene. The CDR3 has 15 amino acids.

The V call is TRBV7-9, the J call TRBJ1-3, with D possibly being TRBD1 (6 bases). Germline CDR1 and CDR2: SEHNR and FQNEAQ (reference sequence). The CDR3 spans 15 residues. V dropped 1 base and J dropped 4 bases, with 11 bases sitting between them. CDR3 bases: TGTGCCAGCAGCTTAGAAGCAGGGGCCGGAAACACCATATATTTT. Encoded protein: CASSLEAGAGNTIYF.

Points on this clonotype: A read error is likely, as this CDR3 ends without the conserved phenylalanine or tryptophan. The DNA of the CDR3 is TGTGCCAGCAGCTTATATGAGACCGGTGAAGCTTTCCTT. As protein: CASSLYETGEAFL. The chain combines TRBV7-2 with TRBJ1-1; D remains unclear. CDR1 and CDR2 (germline): SGHTA, FQGNSA. The CDR3 totals 13 residues. The V end was cut by 2 bases, the J end by 7 bases, with 11 bases between.

Points on this clonotype: This may arise from a read error, as a much more abundant clone is one base away. V is TRBV20-1 and J is TRBJ2-5, with D possibly matching TRBD1 (6 bases). The CDR3 covers 12 residues. Germline loops: CDR1 DFQATT, CDR2 SNEGSKA (reference sequence). Between the trimmed V and J ends, which lost 6 bases and 9 bases, there was a span of 17 bases. The CDR3 loop reads CSARGRGEAQYF. The CDR3 coding sequence is TGCAGTGCAAGGGGCAGGGGTGAGGCCCAGTACTTC.

The chain employs TRBV10-3 and TRBJ2-7; D perhaps matches TRBD2 (6 bases). The V gene lost 3 bases and the J gene lost 2 bases, with 20 bases spanning the gap. Germline CDR1 reads ENHRY; CDR2 reads SYGVKD. The CDR3 runs to 17 residues. CDR3 loop: CAISDPRSGVSPYEQYF. The CDR3 coding sequence is TGTGCCATCAGTGATCCGCGTTCGGGGGTAAGCCCCTACGAGCAGTACTTC.

This clonotype occurred many times. This chain uses TRBV20-1 with TRBJ2-5; the match to TRBD1 covers 8 bases. CDR1 is DFQATT and CDR2 is SNEGSKA in the germline V gene (reference sequence). J lost 1 base, V lost 4 bases, and 14 bases had no gene match. The CDR3 is 17 amino acids. The CDR3 protein is CSATGGIGTAVQETQYF. CDR3 sequence (DNA): TGCAGTGCTACAGGGGGCATCGGGACAGCCGTCCAAGAGACCCAGTACTTC.

The chain links TRBV7-2 to TRBJ1-5; D might be TRBD1 (5 bases). V was shortened by 2 bases and J by 4 bases, with 15 bases between the two germline ends. The CDR3 extends over 16 amino acids. Germline-derived CDR1 and CDR2 are SGHTA and FQGNSA. CDR3: CASSLSTGGGNQPQHF. In DNA, the CDR3 is TGTGCCAGCAGCTTAAGTACCGGGGGGGGTAATCAGCCCCAGCATTTT.

The chain employs TRBV10-3 and TRBJ1-4, with 8 bases aligning to TRBD1. Losses at the gene ends were 5 bases for V and 0 bases for J; bases not matched to a gene: 8. The germline CDR1 and CDR2 sequences are ENHRY and SYGVKD. The CDR3 totals 17 residues. CDR3 in DNA: TGTGCCATCAGTAATCACAGGGGGGTTGCAACTAATGAAAAACTGTTTTTT. Encoded protein: CAISNHRGVATNEKLFF.

This chain links TRBV6-1 with TRBJ2-2; 7 nucleotides align to TRBD1. In germline, CDR1 is MNHNS, CDR2 SASEGT. The CDR3 spans 15 residues. J lost 4 bases, V lost 6 bases, and 8 bases had no gene match. The CDR3 region has the DNA TGTGCCAGCAGGAAGACAGGGACGAGCACCGGGGAGCTGTTTTTT. This translates into CASRKTGTSTGELFF.

Ten or more counts support this clonotype. The rearrangement links TRBV5-5 to TRBJ1-5; D gene unclear. Trimming took off 0 bases at V and 6 bases at J, with 10 bases between the two ends. Per the germline V gene, CDR1 is SGHKS and CDR2 is YYEKEE (reference sequence). The CDR3 loop spans 14 amino acids. The CDR3 bases are TGTGCCAGCAGCTTGGGGCGGGGATCTCAGCCCCAGCATTTT. Translated, it gives CASSLGRGSQPQHF. Full variable domain (remainder filled in from reference TRBV5-5 and TRBJ1-5): DAGVTQSPTHLIKTRGQQVTLRCSPISGHKSVSWYQQVLGQGPQFIFQYYEKEERGRGNFPDRFSARQFPNYSSELNVNALLLGDSALYLCASSLGRGSQPQHFGDGTRLSIL.

This clonotype came up many times. The chain links TRBV5-6 to TRBJ1-2; the D is unclear. This CDR3 region has 14 residues. With 1 base removed from V and 2 bases from J, the gap between germline ends came to 9 bases. CDR1 is SGHDT, CDR2 YYEEEE, per germline. CDR3 DNA sequence: TGTGCCAGCAGCTTGCCCCGGGGAAACTATGGCTACACCTTC. Residues: CASSLPRGNYGYTF.

This clonotype was counted many times. The chain employs TRBV6-2 or TRBV6-3 and TRBJ1-2; no reliable D call. The CDR3 contains 15 residues. CDR1 MNHEY and CDR2 SVGEGT come from the germline V gene. V dropped 8 bases and J dropped 4 bases, with 20 bases sitting between them. The CDR3 coding sequence is TGTGCCAGCGGAGCTGCAGGCGGCGTCTTCTATGGCTACACCTTC. This sequence encodes CASGAAGGVFYGYTF.

This clonotype was observed many times. V and J are TRBV5-1 and TRBJ2-7; 7 bases match TRBD1. The CDR3 has 14 residues. Germline V gives CDR1 SGHRS, CDR2 YFSETQ. V lost 0 bases to trimming and J lost 4 bases; unmatched junction nucleotides: 4. The CDR3 nucleotides are TGCGCCAGCAGCTTGGGGGGACAGATATACGAGCAGTACTTC. Residues: CASSLGGQIYEQYF. Full variable domain (outside the CDR3, taken from reference TRBV5-1 and TRBJ2-7): KAGVTQTPRYLIKTRGQQVTLSCSPISGHRSVSWYQQTPGQGLQFLFEYFSETQRNKGNFPGRFSGRQFSNSRSEMNVSTLELGDSALYLCASSLGGQIYEQYFGPGTRLTVT.

This clonotype was seen only once. This chain connects TRBV7-2 to TRBJ2-6; D perhaps matches TRBD1 (5 bases). The CDR3 extends over 17 amino acids. Germline CDR1 SGHTA, CDR2 FQGNSA. Deletions cut 1 base from V and 2 bases from J, with 12 bases between. DNA of the CDR3: TGTGCCAGCAGCTTAGTCTCGACAGCCACTGGGGCCAACGTCCTGACTTTC. It specifies CASSLVSTATGANVLTF. Based on the CDR3 plus reference TRBV7-2 and TRBJ2-6, the full variable domain is GAGVSQSPSNKVTEKGKDVELRCDPISGHTALYWYRQSLGQGLEFLIYFQGNSAPDKSGLPSDRFSAERTGGSVSTLTIQRTQQEDSAVYLCASSLVSTATGANVLTFGAGSRLTVL.

The sample holds a few counts of this clonotype. This chain joins TRBV7-9 and TRBJ2-2; no clear D. Germline assignment: CDR1 SEHNR and CDR2 FQNEAQ (reference sequence). The CDR3 contains 15 residues. With 3 bases removed from V and 3 bases from J, the gap between germline ends came to 11 bases. The CDR3 DNA reads TGTGCCAGCAGCTTCGGTCTTAGCTACACCGGGGAGCTGTTTTTT. This encodes CASSFGLSYTGELFF.

As for this clonotype: A single base separates this from a much larger clone, so it may be a read error. The chain joins TRBV15 to TRBJ2-7; D uncertain. The germline V gene has CDR1 LNHNV and CDR2 YYDKDF (reference sequence). The CDR3 extends over 14 amino acids. The CDR3 protein is CATGRDRPSREQYF. As DNA, the CDR3 is TGTGCCACCGGCAGAGACCGTCCGTCAAGGGAGCAGTACTTC.

This rearrangement joins TRBV11-2 to TRBJ1-2; D possibly corresponds to TRBD1 (5 bases). The CDR3 covers 17 residues. Germline V gives CDR1 SGHAT, CDR2 FQNNGV. Between the trimmed V and J ends, which lost 5 bases and 7 bases, there was a span of 26 bases. The CDR3 nucleotides are TGTGCCAGCAGCCCCTATCCCGGGGGATCCCTTTATGGTGGCTACACCTTC. The encoded protein is CASSPYPGGSLYGGYTF.

This clonotype showed up just a few times. V gene TRBV28 combines with J gene TRBJ2-2; D unclear. Trimming cost V 4 bases and J 7 bases, with 10 bases left between them. Per the germline V gene, CDR1 is MDHEN and CDR2 is SYDVKM. The CDR3 is 13 amino acids. CDR3 residues: CASSYGRIGELFF. In DNA form, the CDR3 reads TGTGCCAGCAGTTACGGGCGGATCGGGGAGCTGTTTTTT.

This chain connects TRBV2 to TRBJ1-3; TRBD1 might be the D (5 bases). The CDR3 has 16 residues. CDR1 SNHLY and CDR2 FYNNEI come from the germline V gene. With 2 bases removed from V and 0 bases from J, the gap between germline ends came to 11 bases. CDR3 sequence: CASSEFGAHSGNTIYF. CDR3 nucleotides: TGTGCCAGCAGTGAATTTGGGGCCCACTCTGGAAACACCATATATTTT.